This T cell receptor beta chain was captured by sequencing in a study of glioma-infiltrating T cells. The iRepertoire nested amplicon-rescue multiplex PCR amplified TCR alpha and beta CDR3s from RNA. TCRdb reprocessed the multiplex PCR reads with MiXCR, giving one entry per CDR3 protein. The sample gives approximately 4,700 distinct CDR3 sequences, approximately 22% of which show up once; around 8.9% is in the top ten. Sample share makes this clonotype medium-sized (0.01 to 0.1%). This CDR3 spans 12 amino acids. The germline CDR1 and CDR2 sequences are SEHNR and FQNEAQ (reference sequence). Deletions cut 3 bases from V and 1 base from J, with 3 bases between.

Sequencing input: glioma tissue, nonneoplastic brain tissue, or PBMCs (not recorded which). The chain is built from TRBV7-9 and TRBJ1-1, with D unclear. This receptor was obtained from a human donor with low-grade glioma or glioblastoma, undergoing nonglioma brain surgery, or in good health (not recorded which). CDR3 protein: CASSFPNTEAFF. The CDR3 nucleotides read TGTGCCAGCAGCTTTCCGAACACTGAAGCTTTCTTT.